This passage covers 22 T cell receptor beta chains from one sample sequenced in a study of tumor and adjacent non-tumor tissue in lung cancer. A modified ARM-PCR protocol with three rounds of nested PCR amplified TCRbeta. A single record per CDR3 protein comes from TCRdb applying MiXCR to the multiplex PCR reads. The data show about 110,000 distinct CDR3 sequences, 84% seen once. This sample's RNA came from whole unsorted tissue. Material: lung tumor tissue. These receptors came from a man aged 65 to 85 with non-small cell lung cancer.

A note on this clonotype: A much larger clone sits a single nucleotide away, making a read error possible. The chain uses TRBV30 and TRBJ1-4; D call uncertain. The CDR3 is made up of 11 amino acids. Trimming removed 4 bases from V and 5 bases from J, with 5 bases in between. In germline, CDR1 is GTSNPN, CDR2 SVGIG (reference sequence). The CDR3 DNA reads TGTGCCTGGAACTCAAATGAAAAACTGTTTTTT. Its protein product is CAWNSNEKLFF.

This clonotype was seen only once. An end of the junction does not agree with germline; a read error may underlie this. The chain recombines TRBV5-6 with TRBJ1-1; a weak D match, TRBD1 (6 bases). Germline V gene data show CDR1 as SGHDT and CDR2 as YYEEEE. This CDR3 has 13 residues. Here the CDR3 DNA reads TGTGCCAGGCGTGGGACAAGCTACACTGTAGCTTTCTTT. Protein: CARRGTSYTVAFF.

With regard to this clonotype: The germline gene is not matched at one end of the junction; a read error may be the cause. The CDR3 spells CANSLLIYSGGEAFF. In nucleotides, the CDR3 is TGTGCCAACAGTTTATTAATCTATTCGGGGGGTGAAGCTTTCTTT. This chain uses TRBV28 with TRBJ1-1; perhaps TRBD1 as D (5 bases). This CDR3 is built from 15 residues. The germline CDR1 and CDR2 sequences are MDHEN and SYDVKM.

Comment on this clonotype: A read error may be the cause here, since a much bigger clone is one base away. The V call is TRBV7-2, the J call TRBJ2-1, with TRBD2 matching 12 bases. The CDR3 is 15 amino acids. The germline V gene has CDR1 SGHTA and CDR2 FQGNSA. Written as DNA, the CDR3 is TGTGCCAGCAGCCCGTGGACTAGCGGGATAAATGAGCAGCTCTTC. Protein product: CASSPWTSGINEQLF.

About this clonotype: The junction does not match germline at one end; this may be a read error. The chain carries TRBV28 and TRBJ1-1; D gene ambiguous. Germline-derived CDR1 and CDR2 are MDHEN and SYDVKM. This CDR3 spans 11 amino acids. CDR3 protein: CASWTRPEALF. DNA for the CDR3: TGTGCCAGCTGGACTAGGCCTGAAGCTTTATTT.

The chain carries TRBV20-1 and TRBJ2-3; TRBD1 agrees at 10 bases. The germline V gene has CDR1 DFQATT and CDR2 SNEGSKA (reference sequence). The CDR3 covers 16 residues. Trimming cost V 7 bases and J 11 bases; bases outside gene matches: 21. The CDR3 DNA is TGCAGTGTTGAGACCGGGACAGGGGCTTACACAGATTGGCAGTATTTT. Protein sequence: CSVETGTGAYTDWQYF.

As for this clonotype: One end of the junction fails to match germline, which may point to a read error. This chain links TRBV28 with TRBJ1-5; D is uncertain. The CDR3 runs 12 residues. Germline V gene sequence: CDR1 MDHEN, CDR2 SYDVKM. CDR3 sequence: CSSSLQTQPQHF. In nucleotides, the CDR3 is TGTTCCAGCAGTTTACAAACCCAGCCCCAGCACTTT. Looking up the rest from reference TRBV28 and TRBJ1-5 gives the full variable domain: DVKVTQSSRYLVKRTGEKVFLECVQDMDHENMFWYRQDPGLGLRLIYFSYDVKMKEKGDIPEGYSVSREKKERFSLILESASTNQTSMYLCSSSLQTQPQHFGDGTRLSIL.

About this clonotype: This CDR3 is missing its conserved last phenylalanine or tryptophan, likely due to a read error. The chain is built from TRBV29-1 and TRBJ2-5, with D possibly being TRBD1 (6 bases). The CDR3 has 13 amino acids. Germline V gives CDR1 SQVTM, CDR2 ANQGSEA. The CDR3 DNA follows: TGCAGGGTGGCCGACAGGTTCCAAGGGACCCAGTACATC. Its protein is CRVADRFQGTQYI.

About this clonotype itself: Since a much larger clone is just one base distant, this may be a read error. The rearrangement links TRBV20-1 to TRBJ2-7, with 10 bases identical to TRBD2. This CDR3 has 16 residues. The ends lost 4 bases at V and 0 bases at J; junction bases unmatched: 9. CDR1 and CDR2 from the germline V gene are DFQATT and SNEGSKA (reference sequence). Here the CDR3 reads CSAIDASGGVSYEQYF. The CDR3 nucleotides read TGCAGTGCTATAGATGCCAGCGGGGGGGTCTCCTACGAGCAGTACTTC.

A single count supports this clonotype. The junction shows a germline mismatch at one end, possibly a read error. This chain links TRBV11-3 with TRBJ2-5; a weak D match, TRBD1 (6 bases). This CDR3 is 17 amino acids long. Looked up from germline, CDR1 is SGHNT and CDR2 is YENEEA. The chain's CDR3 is CASSLTTGFTNQETPYF. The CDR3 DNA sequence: TGTGCCAGCAGCTTAACAACAGGGTTTACCAACCAAGAGACCCCGTACTTC.

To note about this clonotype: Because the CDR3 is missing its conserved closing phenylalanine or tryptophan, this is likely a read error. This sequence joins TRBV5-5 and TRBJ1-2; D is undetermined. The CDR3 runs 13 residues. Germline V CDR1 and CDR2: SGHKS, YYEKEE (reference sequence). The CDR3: CARSLDGFYGYTL. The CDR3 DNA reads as TGTGCCAGGAGCTTGGATGGGTTCTATGGCTACACCTTA.

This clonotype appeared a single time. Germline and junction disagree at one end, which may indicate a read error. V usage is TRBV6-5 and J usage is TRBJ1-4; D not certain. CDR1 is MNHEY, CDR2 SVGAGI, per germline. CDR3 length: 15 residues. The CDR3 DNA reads TGTGCCAGCAGATCTGGGCAGGCGAGAGGTGATAAACTGGTTTTT. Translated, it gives CASRSGQARGDKLVF.

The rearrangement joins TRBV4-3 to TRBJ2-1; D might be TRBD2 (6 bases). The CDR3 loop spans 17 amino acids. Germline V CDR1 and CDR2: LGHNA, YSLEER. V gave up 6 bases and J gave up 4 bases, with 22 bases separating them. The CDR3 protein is CASSQYPTGAGYNEQFF. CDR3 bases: TGCGCCAGCAGTCAATACCCAACGGGAGCTGGATACAATGAGCAGTTCTTC.

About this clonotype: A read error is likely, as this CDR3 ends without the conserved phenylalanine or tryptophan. In DNA form, the CDR3 reads TGTGCCAGCAGACCAGGACCGAGTACCTACGAGCAGTACTCC. It specifies CASRPGPSTYEQYS. The genes are TRBV6-5 and TRBJ2-7; D not certain. Germline CDR1 reads MNHEY; CDR2 reads SVGAGI. The V and J ends lost 6 bases and 2 bases respectively, with 14 bases between them. The CDR3 spans 14 residues.

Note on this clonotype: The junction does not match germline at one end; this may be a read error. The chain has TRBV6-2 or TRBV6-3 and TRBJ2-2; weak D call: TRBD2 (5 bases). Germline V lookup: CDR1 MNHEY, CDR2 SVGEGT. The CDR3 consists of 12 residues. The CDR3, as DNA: TGTGCCAGCAGTGTCAATACCGGGGAGCAGTTTTTT. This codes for CASSVNTGEQFF.

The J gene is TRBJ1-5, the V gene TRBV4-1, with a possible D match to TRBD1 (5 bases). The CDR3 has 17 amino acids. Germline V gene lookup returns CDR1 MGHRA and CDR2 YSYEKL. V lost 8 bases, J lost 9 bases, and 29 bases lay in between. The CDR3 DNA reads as TGCGCCAGCGCCAAGTATCTGACGGGGGATAGCAGTCGGCCCCAGCATTTT. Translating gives CASAKYLTGDSSRPQHF.

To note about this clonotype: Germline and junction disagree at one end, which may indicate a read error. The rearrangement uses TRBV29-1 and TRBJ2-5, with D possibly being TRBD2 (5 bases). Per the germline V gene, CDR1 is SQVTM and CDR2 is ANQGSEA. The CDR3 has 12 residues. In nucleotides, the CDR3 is TGCAACGTACAAGGACTCCCGGCTTATACTCACTTC. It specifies CNVQGLPAYTHF.

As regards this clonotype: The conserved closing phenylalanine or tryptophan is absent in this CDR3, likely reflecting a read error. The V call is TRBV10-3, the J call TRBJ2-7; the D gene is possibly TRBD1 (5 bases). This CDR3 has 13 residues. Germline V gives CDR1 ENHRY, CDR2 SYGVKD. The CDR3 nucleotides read TGTGTCATCAGTCCCTCCAGGGTTTACGAGCAGTACCTC. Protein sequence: CVISPSRVYEQYL.

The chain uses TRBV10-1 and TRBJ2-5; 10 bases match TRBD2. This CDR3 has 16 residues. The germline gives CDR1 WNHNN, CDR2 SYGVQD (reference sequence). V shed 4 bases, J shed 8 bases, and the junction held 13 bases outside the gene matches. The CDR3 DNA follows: TGCGCCAGCAGTGTTGGGGCTAGCGGGGGCGAGGAAACCCAGTACTTC. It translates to CASSVGASGGEETQYF.

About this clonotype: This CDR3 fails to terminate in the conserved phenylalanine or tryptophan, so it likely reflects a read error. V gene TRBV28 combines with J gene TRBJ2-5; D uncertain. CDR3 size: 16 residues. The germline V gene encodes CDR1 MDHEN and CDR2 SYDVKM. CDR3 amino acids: CASSRTGSPEQEIQYL. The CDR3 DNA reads TGTGCCAGTAGCAGAACCGGGTCCCCCGAGCAAGAGATCCAGTACTTA.

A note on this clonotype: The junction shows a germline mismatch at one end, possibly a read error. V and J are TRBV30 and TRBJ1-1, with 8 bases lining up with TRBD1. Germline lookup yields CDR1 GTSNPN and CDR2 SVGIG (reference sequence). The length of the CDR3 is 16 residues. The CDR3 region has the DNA TGTGCCTGGAGTGTAACCCGGACAGGGATGAACACTGACGCTTTCTTT. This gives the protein CAWSVTRTGMNTDAFF.

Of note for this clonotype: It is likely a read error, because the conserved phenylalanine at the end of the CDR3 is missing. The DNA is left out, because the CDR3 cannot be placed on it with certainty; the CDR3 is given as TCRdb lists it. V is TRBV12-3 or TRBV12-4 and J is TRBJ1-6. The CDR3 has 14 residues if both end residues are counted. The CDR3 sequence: CASSLYGINSPLQV.